These 10 T cell receptor beta chains were sequenced from one sample in a study of read filtering for tumor transcriptome and immune sequencing. This library used 300 to 450 ng RNA and molecular barcoded adaptors spanning alpha/delta and beta/gamma chains. TCRdb reprocessed the reads with MiXCR, giving one entry per CDR3 protein. The sample has 75,000 to 90,000 distinct CDR3 sequences; 9% to 15% are singletons. Material: a population of CD138-negative cells sorted from bone marrow. The receptors were sampled from a donor at least 40 years old with multiple myeloma.

The chain uses TRBV7-2 and TRBJ2-1; TRBD2 might be the D (6 bases). From germline, CDR1 is SGHTA and CDR2 FQGNSA. The CDR3 is made up of 12 amino acids. V gave up 5 bases and J gave up 10 bases, with 12 bases separating them. CDR3 in DNA: TGTGCCAGCAGCGCGGGACTGGTAGAGCAGTTCTTC. Protein product: CASSAGLVEQFF.

The chain is built from TRBV5-6 and TRBJ2-7, with D possibly matching TRBD1 (5 bases). The CDR3 is 13 amino acids. CDR1 and CDR2 (germline): SGHDT, YYEEEE. Trimming left V 0 bases short and J 11 bases short, with 15 bases between. CDR3 in amino acids: CASSLARSGKEYF. As DNA, the CDR3 is TGTGCCAGCAGCTTGGCAAGATCAGGGAAGGAGTACTTC.

This clonotype came up a few times. The J gene is TRBJ2-3, the V gene TRBV5-1; TRBD2 aligns across 8 bases. The CDR3 is 16 residues long. Per germline, CDR1 SGHRS and CDR2 YFSETQ. V dropped 0 bases and J dropped 0; count of bases not matched to a gene: 3. The CDR3 is CASSLVASGSTDTQYF. The CDR3 nucleotides are TGCGCCAGCAGCTTGGTGGCTAGCGGGAGCACAGATACGCAGTATTTT.

This clonotype appeared a few times. This may be a read error: a much more frequent sequence differs by one nucleotide. The chain uses TRBV20-1 and TRBJ2-1; tentatively, D is TRBD1 (5 bases). Germline V CDR1 and CDR2: DFQATT, SNEGSKA (reference sequence). With 0 bases removed from V and 5 bases from J, the gap between germline ends came to 11 bases. The CDR3 extends over 14 amino acids. CDR3 amino acids: CSARDSRVDNEQFF. DNA for the CDR3: TGCAGTGCTAGAGATTCCAGGGTTGACAATGAGCAGTTCTTC.

In this sample, this clonotype turned up many times. The chain combines TRBV7-9 with TRBJ1-1; 8 bases align to TRBD1. The CDR3 loop spans 15 amino acids. Trimming at V came to 6 bases and at J to 5 bases, leaving 11 bases not matched to a gene. The germline V gene encodes CDR1 SEHNR and CDR2 FQNEAQ (reference sequence). For the CDR3, the DNA is TGTGCCAGCAGTTTGCAGGGGGCCGCAGGGACTGAAGCTTTCTTT. This translates into CASSLQGAAGTEAFF.

CDR3 DNA sequence: TGTGCCAGTAGTCCACAGGAGGATCAGCCCCAGCATTTT. This codes for CASSPQEDQPQHF. The V gene is TRBV19, the J gene TRBJ1-5; weak D call: TRBD1 (5 bases). The CDR3 is 13 amino acids. V was cut by 5 bases and J by 5 bases, with 10 bases left in between. CDR1 is LNHDA and CDR2 is SQIVND in the germline V gene (reference sequence). The whole variable domain, filled in from reference TRBV19 and TRBJ1-5, reads DGGITQSPKYLFRKEGQNVTLSCEQNLNHDAMYWYRQDPGQGLRLIYYSQIVNDFQKGDIAEGYSVSREKKESFPLTVTSAQKNPTAFYLCASSPQEDQPQHFGDGTRLSIL.

This clonotype was observed at least ten times. V is TRBV12-3 or TRBV12-4 and J is TRBJ1-1, with TRBD1 matching over 11 bases. V gave up 1 base and J gave up 7 bases; unmatched junction bases: 11. The length of the CDR3 is 17 residues. Here the CDR3 DNA reads TGTGCCAGCAGTTTAGGTTCCGGACAGGGGGCTAGCGGTGAAGCTTTCTTT. Residues: CASSLGSGQGASGEAFF.

The chain recombines TRBV5-1 with TRBJ2-5; D not certain. V shed 4 bases and J shed 2 bases, with 9 bases lying between them. The CDR3 runs 13 residues. CDR1 SGHRS and CDR2 YFSETQ come from the germline V gene. CDR3 protein: CASSVSEQETQYF. The CDR3 bases are TGCGCCAGCAGCGTATCAGAGCAAGAGACCCAGTACTTC.

This clonotype was found many times. The V gene is TRBV7-2, the J gene TRBJ2-1; 9 positions match TRBD2. Germline CDR1 reads SGHTA; CDR2 reads FQGNSA. V lost 5 bases to trimming and J lost 9 bases; unmatched junction nucleotides: 11. The CDR3 is 15 residues long. The CDR3 here is CASSPGLAPMAEQFF. The CDR3 DNA sequence: TGTGCCAGCAGCCCGGGACTAGCTCCCATGGCTGAGCAGTTCTTC. The variable domain in full, with the rest retrieved from reference TRBV7-2 and TRBJ2-1, is GAGVSQSPSNKVTEKGKDVELRCDPISGHTALYWYRQSLGQGLEFLIYFQGNSAPDKSGLPSDRFSAERTGGSVSTLTIQRTQQEDSAVYLCASSPGLAPMAEQFFGPGTRLTVL.

The chain carries TRBV11-2 and TRBJ1-3, with D hard to call. Germline V gives CDR1 SGHAT, CDR2 FQNNGV. The V and J ends lost 0 bases and 8 bases respectively, with 11 bases between them. CDR3 length equals 14 residues. The CDR3 DNA reads as TGTGCCAGCAGCTTAGATCGCCAGGATGACACCATATATTTT. Protein product: CASSLDRQDDTIYF.